The present entry profiles one T cell receptor beta chain with its context. This clonotype was detected many times. This clone's antigen is unknown. No quality values exist for individual bases; no much larger clone is one base distant. Library preparation employed RACE. Sequenced using a NextSeq 500. During library preparation, unique molecular identifiers were attached to individual cDNA molecules so that TCRs could be counted quantitatively and reproducibly. From each blood RNA sample, both TCR alpha and TCR beta chains were sequenced. The paper's processing steps were these. Samples had a median of roughly 100,000 TCRs, with a range from roughly 23,224 to 750,000. The Decombinator software suite was used to annotate V, J and CDR3 in the TCR reads. For the PS versus PT1 abundance plots, all samples were subsampled to the same number of TCRs (28,000). TCRs were defined as expanded if absent before sensitization and observed at least eight times at the 2-week time point. Using fastp at Q25 and MiXCR, TCRdb reprocessed the public reads and kept productive beta chains. Every CDR3 protein is listed once, alongside the most common genes and DNA of its rows. The V and J calls reflect TCRdb's pipeline rather than the authors' work. Within this sample are under 450,000 distinct CDR3 sequences, with roughly 6% of them counted one time only. The ten biggest clones cover around 6.1% of the sample.

The data were taken from a study of human T cells and chemical hapten exposure (dated by TCRdb to about 2021). As for the study more broadly: For sensitization, 2% DPC in acetone was applied to a roughly 2 cm by roughly 2 cm area of upper inner arm skin. Throughout the approximately 25-week study period, patients were also given weekly therapeutic DPC doses on the scalp. Patch tests used Finn chambers with 0.01% DPC on the upper back, scored after 6 days by International Contact Dermatitis Research Group standards. Most of the patients in the cohort were female, and the cohort covered alopecia areata with under or over 50% scalp involvement, alopecia totalis and alopecia universalis. Libraries were combined into a pool for sequencing, and differences in TCR yield between samples came mainly from small differences in library volumes within the pool. The study tracked peripheral blood TCR repertoire changes in vivo during primary and secondary sensitization to the hapten diphenylcyclopropenone (DPC) in alopecia patients. Blood was sampled from patients pre-sensitization (week 0) and at 2, 6 and about 24 weeks after DPC sensitization. For TCR sequencing, blood came from 25 to 35 alopecia patients at anywhere from one to four time points (pre-sensitization, 2, 6 and 24 weeks). Summary of the overall study and its limitations: A positive correlation was found between the number of PT1 expanded TCRs and patch test score, with significance reached at thresholds 8, 16 and 32 but not 4. No change with DPC sensitization was found in the number of TCRs above 1 in 1000 frequency, and no evidence of global repertoire structure alterations was found. All patients had alopecia, a presumed autoimmune disease, so their immune response might differ from that of healthy individuals. After repeated subsampling, changes were observed in the strength of the expansion versus patch-test correlation and in the threshold at which the correlation became significant. Compared with pre-sensitization or healthy control sets, expanded TCRs formed significantly more large CDR3 similarity clusters, which is consistent with antigen-driven responses.

The CDR3 contains 15 residues, cysteine and phenylalanine counted. The sequence is cut down to CDR3 DNA, 45 bases in frame from base 1. Cut back by 6 bases and 4 bases, the V and J ends lie 18 bases apart. Explained via the paper, the time point label denotes: patch test 2, 6 weeks after DPC sensitization. The sample's treatment or condition, from its label and the paper: therapeutic diphenylcyclopropenone sensitization with weekly scalp DPC. At each patch-test visit, blood was drawn before the patch test was applied. Patients were eligible if aged 18 to 70, diagnosed with alopecia and judged suitable for DPC therapy, and pregnant patients were excluded. Total RNA was isolated from unfractionated whole blood collected in Tempus Blood RNA tubes.

The chain joins TRBV12-3 or TRBV12-4 to TRBJ1-2, with the D gene uncertain. This receptor was identified in a woman younger than 35 with alopecia areata. Some clones in this sample may be carry-over from other donors' samples. Source: whole blood, taken in connection with sensitization to the hapten diphenylcyclopropenone (DPC). CDR3 protein: CASSHYRRASYGYTF. The nucleotides are TGTGCCAGCAGCCATTATAGACGGGCTTCCTATGGCTACACCTTC.